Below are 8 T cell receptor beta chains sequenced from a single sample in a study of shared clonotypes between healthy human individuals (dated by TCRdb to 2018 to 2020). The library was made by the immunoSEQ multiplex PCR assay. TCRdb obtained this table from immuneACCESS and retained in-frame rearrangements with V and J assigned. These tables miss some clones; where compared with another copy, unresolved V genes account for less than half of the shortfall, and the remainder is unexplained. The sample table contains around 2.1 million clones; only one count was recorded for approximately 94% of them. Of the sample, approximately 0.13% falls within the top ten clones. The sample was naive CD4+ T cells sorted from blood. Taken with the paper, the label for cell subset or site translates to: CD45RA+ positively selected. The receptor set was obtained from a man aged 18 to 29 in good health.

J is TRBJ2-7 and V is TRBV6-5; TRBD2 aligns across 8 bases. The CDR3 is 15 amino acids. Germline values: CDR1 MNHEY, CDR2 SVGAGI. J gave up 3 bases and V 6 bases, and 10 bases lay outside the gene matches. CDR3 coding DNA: TGTGCCAGCAGGCGAGGCGTAGCGGGACTCTACGAGCAGTACTTC. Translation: CASRRGVAGLYEQYF.

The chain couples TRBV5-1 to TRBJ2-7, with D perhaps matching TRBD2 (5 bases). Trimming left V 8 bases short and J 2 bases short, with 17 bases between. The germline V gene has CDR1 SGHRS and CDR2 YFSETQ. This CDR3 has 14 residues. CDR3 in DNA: TGCGCCAGTAGCCCGGGATCCCTAACCTACGAGCAGTACTTC. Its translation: CASSPGSLTYEQYF.

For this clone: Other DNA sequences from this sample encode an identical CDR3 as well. In DNA form, the CDR3 reads TGTGCCAGCAGCTTAGGGGAAGTGGAGACCCAGTACTTC. Protein: CASSLGEVETQYF. The chain links TRBV7-2 to TRBJ2-5; D remains unclear. This CDR3 contains 13 residues. The germline V gene encodes CDR1 SGHTA and CDR2 FQGNSA. V dropped 1 base and J dropped 5 bases, with 8 bases sitting between them.

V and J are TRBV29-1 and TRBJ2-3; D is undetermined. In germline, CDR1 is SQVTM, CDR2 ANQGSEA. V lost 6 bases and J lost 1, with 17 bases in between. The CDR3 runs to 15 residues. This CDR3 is CSVPPRALRTDTQYF. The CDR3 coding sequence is TGCAGCGTCCCCCCCCGCGCGTTGCGCACAGATACGCAGTATTTT.

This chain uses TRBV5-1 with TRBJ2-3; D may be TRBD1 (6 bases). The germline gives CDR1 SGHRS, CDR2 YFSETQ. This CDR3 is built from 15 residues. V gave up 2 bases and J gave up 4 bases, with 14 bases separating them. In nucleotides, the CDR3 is TGCGCCAGCAGCTTAGGTAACAGGGCCTCAGATACGCAGTATTTT. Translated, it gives CASSLGNRASDTQYF.

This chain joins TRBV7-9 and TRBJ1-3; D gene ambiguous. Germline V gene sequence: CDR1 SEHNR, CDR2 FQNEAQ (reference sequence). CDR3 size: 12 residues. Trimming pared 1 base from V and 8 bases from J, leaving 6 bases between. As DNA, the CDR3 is TGTGCCAGCAGCTTAGAGGTGCACACCATATATTTT. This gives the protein CASSLEVHTIYF.

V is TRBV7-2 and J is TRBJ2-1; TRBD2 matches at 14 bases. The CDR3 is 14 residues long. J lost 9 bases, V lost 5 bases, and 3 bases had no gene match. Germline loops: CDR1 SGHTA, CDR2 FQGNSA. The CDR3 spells CASSPGTSGSEQFF. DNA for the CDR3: TGTGCCAGCAGCCCCGGGACTAGCGGGAGTGAGCAGTTCTTC.

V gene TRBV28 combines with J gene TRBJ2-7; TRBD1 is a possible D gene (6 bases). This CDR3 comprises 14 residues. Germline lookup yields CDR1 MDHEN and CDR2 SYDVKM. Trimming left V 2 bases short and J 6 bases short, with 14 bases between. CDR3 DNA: TGTGCCAGCAGTTTAAAGGGACACCCAGGCGAGCAGTACTTC. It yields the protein CASSLKGHPGEQYF.